These 8 T cell receptor beta chains originate from one sample sequenced in a study of PD-1 blockade in mismatch repair-deficient tumors. Only in-frame clones appear in the TCRdb table, and some are missing; sequencing was by immunoSEQ multiplex PCR. Of 50,000 or so clones listed, about 85% are singletons. The input for sequencing was peripheral blood, taken roughly 19 weeks after starting pembrolizumab. The source of these receptors is an adult with mismatch repair-deficient cancer.

The chain carries TRBV10-2 and TRBJ2-5, with D hard to call. The CDR3 is 15 amino acids. The V end lost 0 bases, the J end lost 1 base, and 9 bases lay between the germline ends. Germline CDR1 reads WSHSY; CDR2 reads SAAADI. The CDR3: CASSESYRPQETQYF. CDR3 sequence (DNA): TGCGCCAGCAGTGAGTCGTACAGACCCCAAGAGACCCAGTACTTC.

The count of this clone is one. The V and J genes are TRBV6-1 and TRBJ2-3; D is tentatively TRBD1 or TRBD2 (6 bases each). The V end was cut by 1 base, the J end by 7 bases, with 18 bases between. Germline V CDR1 and CDR2: MNHNS, SASEGT. The CDR3 covers 16 residues. The CDR3 spells CASSEVGSGGGNTQYF. The CDR3 nucleotides are TGTGCCAGCAGTGAAGTTGGAAGCGGAGGGGGAAATACGCAGTATTTT.

This clone was found a few times. The chain links TRBV11-3 to TRBJ1-1; D uncertain. The CDR3 runs to 11 residues. V lost 5 bases and J 1 base, leaving 2 bases between the germline ends. Germline V lookup: CDR1 SGHNT, CDR2 YENEEA. The CDR3 coding sequence is TGTGCCAGCAGCGAGAACACTGAAGCTTTCTTT. Amino acid sequence: CASSENTEAFF.

This clone was seen only once. The rearrangement links TRBV11-2 to TRBJ2-7, with no clear D. CDR3 size: 13 residues. In germline, CDR1 is SGHAT, CDR2 FQNNGV. Deletions cut 0 bases from V and 5 bases from J, with 8 bases between. The CDR3 is CASSLDRMNEQYF. CDR3 coding DNA: TGTGCCAGCAGCTTAGACAGGATGAACGAGCAGTACTTC.

This chain links TRBV5-4 with TRBJ2-2; no clear D. Deletions cut 4 bases from V and 7 bases from J, with 17 bases between. The germline CDR1 and CDR2 sequences are SGHNT and YYREEE (reference sequence). This CDR3 is 15 amino acids long. For the CDR3, the DNA is TGTGCCAGCAGCCCTCGCAGCGAGAGTATCGGGGAGCTGTTTTTT. Its translation is CASSPRSESIGELFF.

This chain uses TRBV4-2 with TRBJ1-2, with TRBD1 identical over 10 bases. The CDR3 sequence is 17 residues long. Trimming took 2 bases from V and 2 from J; bases not matched to a gene: 8. Per the germline V gene, CDR1 is LGHNA and CDR2 is YNFKEQ. The CDR3, as DNA: TGTGCCAGCAGCCAAAACCCCGGACAGGGGGGGAACTATGGCTACACCTTC. Amino acids: CASSQNPGQGGNYGYTF.

The chain recombines TRBV5-1 with TRBJ2-1; D is ambiguous. This CDR3 has 12 residues. Trimming cost V 5 bases and J 7 bases, with 10 bases left between them. Germline CDR1 reads SGHRS; CDR2 reads YFSETQ. The CDR3 DNA follows: TGCGCCAGCAGTGTGGGCTGGAATGAGCAGTTCTTC. It specifies CASSVGWNEQFF.

This rearrangement joins TRBV5-1 to TRBJ1-3; maybe TRBD1 (5 bases). This CDR3 comprises 16 residues. The V gene's germline CDR1 is SGHRS and CDR2 YFSETQ. The ends were cut back, 2 bases at V and 0 bases at J, with 12 bases in the middle. CDR3 loop: CASSFLDSLSGNTIYF. The CDR3 DNA follows: TGCGCCAGCAGCTTTCTTGACAGCCTCTCTGGAAACACCATATATTTT.